Each of the 10 T cell receptor beta chains below was sequenced from the same sample in a study of blood T cell repertoires in COVID-19. TCRdb's copy holds only in-frame clones and misses some; the assay was immunoSEQ multiplex PCR. The sample consists of about 20,000 clones, roughly nine tenths of them appearing once. The sample comprised peripheral blood. These receptors all stem from a human donor in a cohort sampled during active COVID-19.

The chain employs TRBV11-3 and TRBJ2-7; 10 bases are a match to TRBD2. The V segment lost 6 bases and the J segment 6 bases; nucleotides outside the gene matches: 5. Germline values: CDR1 SGHNT, CDR2 YENEEA. CDR3 length: 13 residues. CDR3 sequence: CASSFLAGAEQYF. CDR3 in DNA: TGTGCCAGCAGTTTTCTAGCGGGAGCCGAGCAGTACTTC.

The J gene is TRBJ2-7, the V gene TRBV30; the D gene is possibly TRBD2 (6 bases). From germline, CDR1 is GTSNPN and CDR2 SVGIG (reference sequence). V was trimmed by 5 bases and J by 4 bases, leaving 18 bases between them. The CDR3 covers 14 residues. The CDR3: CAWGKGSGTYEQYF. CDR3 DNA: TGTGCCTGGGGGAAAGGTAGCGGAACTTACGAGCAGTACTTC. Full variable domain (missing parts from reference TRBV30 and TRBJ2-7): SQTIHQWPATLVQPVGSPLSLECTVEGTSNPNLYWYRQAAGRGLQLLFYSVGIGQISSEVPQNLSASRPQDRQFILSSKKLLLSDSGFYLCAWGKGSGTYEQYFGPGTRLTVT.

This clone was found once. This chain connects TRBV28 to TRBJ2-1; D might be TRBD2 (6 bases). The germline V and J ends were trimmed by 6 bases and 10 bases, with 13 bases remaining between them. This CDR3 has 12 amino acids. Germline lookup yields CDR1 MDHEN and CDR2 SYDVKM. CDR3 in DNA: TGTGCCAGCAGCCGCACGGAGGGGGAGCAGTTCTTC. Its translation: CASSRTEGEQFF.

This chain links TRBV30 with TRBJ1-1, with D possibly being TRBD1 (6 bases). The germline V gene has CDR1 GTSNPN and CDR2 SVGIG (reference sequence). The ends were cut back, 2 bases at V and 3 bases at J, with 13 bases in the middle. There are 14 residues in the CDR3. CDR3 protein: CAWSPESGDTEAFF. CDR3 DNA sequence: TGTGCCTGGAGTCCCGAATCAGGGGACACTGAAGCTTTCTTT.

This clone was seen just once. V gene TRBV2 combines with J gene TRBJ2-3; 10 nucleotides match TRBD1. This CDR3 region has 17 residues. CDR1 is SNHLY, CDR2 FYNNEI, per germline. J lost 2 bases, V lost 1 base, and 6 bases had no gene match. The CDR3 spells CASSEGKGTGVTDTQYF. CDR3 DNA: TGTGCCAGCAGTGAAGGGAAAGGGACAGGGGTCACAGATACGCAGTATTTT.

Turning to this clone: Distinct nucleotide sequences in the sample also encode this CDR3. V is TRBV5-1 and J is TRBJ2-2; tentative D call: TRBD1 (6 bases). The V gene lost 4 bases and the J gene lost 3 bases, with 13 bases spanning the gap. CDR1 is SGHRS and CDR2 is YFSETQ in the germline V gene. This CDR3 is built from 15 residues. CDR3 sequence (DNA): TGCGCCAGCAGCCTAAGGACAGTGGACACCGGGGAGCTGTTTTTT. This sequence encodes CASSLRTVDTGELFF.

The rearrangement links TRBV29-1 to TRBJ2-7; D perhaps matches TRBD2 (5 bases). Germline CDR1 reads SQVTM; CDR2 reads ANQGSEA. V lost 7 bases and J lost 3, with 13 bases in between. This CDR3 comprises 12 residues. The CDR3 DNA sequence: TGCAGCGCGGACGACGGGGACTACGAGCAGTACTTC. Translation gives CSADDGDYEQYF.

The chain links TRBV6-5 to TRBJ1-6; 7 bases align to TRBD1. J lost 3 bases, V lost 6 bases, and 5 bases had no gene match. The germline V gene encodes CDR1 MNHEY and CDR2 SVGAGI. The CDR3 contains 15 residues. The CDR3 protein is CASRQGQNYNSPLHF. The DNA for the CDR3 is TGTGCCAGCAGGCAGGGACAGAACTATAATTCACCCCTCCACTTT.

The V and J genes are TRBV6-1 and TRBJ2-7; 8 bases line up with TRBD1. Trimming cost V 3 bases and J 1 base; bases outside gene matches: 2. Germline V lookup: CDR1 MNHNS, CDR2 SASEGT. The CDR3 consists of 14 residues. CDR3 amino acids: CASSETGVSYEQYF. CDR3 nucleotides: TGTGCCAGCAGTGAGACAGGGGTATCCTACGAGCAGTACTTC.

This chain joins TRBV4-1 and TRBJ2-3; TRBD1 agrees at 7 bases. The CDR3 extends over 15 amino acids. Per the germline V gene, CDR1 is MGHRA and CDR2 is YSYEKL. The trim removed 4 bases at V and 0 bases at J, leaving 4 bases unmatched. The CDR3 DNA sequence: TGCGCCAGCAGCCCGGACAGGACTAGCACAGATACGCAGTATTTT. Translation: CASSPDRTSTDTQYF.